The subject of this entry is one T cell receptor beta chain. Its antigen is as yet unknown. Primers: 60 Vbeta forward and 13 Jbeta reverse. Clones were read by immunoSEQ multiplex PCR, and TCRdb kept only the in-frame ones, dropping some. This table holds approximately 90,000 clones, roughly 70% found once. The sample comes from a study of cytomegalovirus exposure and HLA in healthy donors. Study conclusions and caveats: For presence/absence analyses, sequencing depth was assumed to be roughly uniform across donors. Among CMV-associated TCR beta chains, most appeared HLA-restricted in a later analysis.

The germline gives CDR1 LNHNV, CDR2 YYDKDF (reference sequence). Trimming cost V 0 bases and J 2 bases; bases outside gene matches: 8. The CDR3 has 17 residues. The sequenced sample was PBMCs. The gene calls are TRBV15 and TRBJ2-3; 7 nucleotides align to TRBD2. This sequence originates from a woman between 45 and 65 years old in good health and CMV-seropositive. This chain's CDR3 is CATSRDLVSGTTDTQYF. DNA of the CDR3: TGTGCCACCAGCAGAGATTTAGTGAGCGGGACCACAGATACGCAGTATTTT.